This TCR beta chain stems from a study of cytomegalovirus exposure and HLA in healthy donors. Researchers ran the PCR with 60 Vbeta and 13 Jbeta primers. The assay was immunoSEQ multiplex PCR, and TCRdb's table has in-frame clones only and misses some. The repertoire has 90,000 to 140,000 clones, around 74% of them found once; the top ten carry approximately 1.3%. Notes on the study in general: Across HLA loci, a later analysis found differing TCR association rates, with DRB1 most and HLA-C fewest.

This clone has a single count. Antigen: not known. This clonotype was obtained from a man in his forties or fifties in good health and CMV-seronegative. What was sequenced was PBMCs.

DNA of the CDR3: TGCGCCAGCAGCCAAGATTTGCAGGGGGCTTGGGCAGGGGAGCAGTTCTTC. Translating gives CASSQDLQGAWAGEQFF. V and J are TRBV4-3 and TRBJ2-1; TRBD1 matches 8 bases. Trimming at V came to 0 bases and at J to 10 bases, leaving 14 bases not matched to a gene. Germline CDR1 LGHNA, CDR2 YSLEER. This CDR3 is 17 amino acids long.